What follows describes a single T cell receptor (beta chain). These data are taken from a study of blood T cell repertoires in COVID-19. Study in general: Samples representing acute and convalescent COVID-19 were sourced from the United States, Italy and Spain.

CDR1 MNHEY and CDR2 SVGEGT come from the germline V gene. V was shortened by 3 bases and J by 4 bases, with 18 bases between the two germline ends. There are 16 residues in the CDR3. TCRdb's copy holds only in-frame clones and misses some; the assay was immunoSEQ multiplex PCR. The repertoire holds approximately 150,000 clones, with around 84% as singletons. This TCR was recovered from a woman in her fifties or sixties who had recovered from COVID-19. The rearrangement joins TRBV6-2 or TRBV6-3 to TRBJ1-2; perhaps TRBD1 as D (6 bases). The material sequenced was PBMCs or T cells enriched from blood (not recorded which). The CDR3 sequence: CASSYPQGQMGYGYTF. As DNA, the CDR3 is TGTGCCAGCAGTTATCCGCAGGGGCAGATGGGCTATGGCTACACCTTC.